This TCR beta chain was observed in a study of T cell repertoires in cytomegalovirus infection. The V end lost 5 bases, the J end lost 2 bases, and 10 bases lay between the germline ends. This CDR3 comprises 13 residues. From germline, CDR1 is SGHRS and CDR2 YFSETQ. One entry per CDR3 protein, called by TCRdb with MiXCR from the reads. The sample comprises approximately 170,000 distinct CDR3 sequences, under 15% of which are singletons, and approximately 30% rests with the top ten. The sequenced material came from PBMCs. The rearrangement links TRBV5-1 to TRBJ1-1; D perhaps matches TRBD1 (5 bases). The receptor comes from a human donor in good health (CMV status not recorded). Some clones in this sample may be carry-over from other donors' samples. This CDR3 is CASRSTENTEAFF. Written as DNA, the CDR3 is TGCGCCAGCAGGTCGACAGAAAACACTGAAGCTTTCTTT.